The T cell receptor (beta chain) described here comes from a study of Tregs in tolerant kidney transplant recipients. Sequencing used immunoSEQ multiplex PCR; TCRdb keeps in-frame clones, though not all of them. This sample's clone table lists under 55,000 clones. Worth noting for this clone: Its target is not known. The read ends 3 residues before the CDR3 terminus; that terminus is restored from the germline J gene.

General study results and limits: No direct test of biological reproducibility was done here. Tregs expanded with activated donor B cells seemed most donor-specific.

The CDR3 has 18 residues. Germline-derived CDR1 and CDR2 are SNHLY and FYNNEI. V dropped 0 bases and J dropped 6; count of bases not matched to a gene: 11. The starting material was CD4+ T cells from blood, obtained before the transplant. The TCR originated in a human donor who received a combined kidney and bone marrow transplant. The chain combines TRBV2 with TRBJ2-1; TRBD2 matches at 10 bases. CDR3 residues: CASSEAVGTSALCNEQFF. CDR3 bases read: TGTGCCAGCAGTGAAGCGGTCGGGACTAGCGCCCTATGCAATGAG.